These 22 T cell receptor beta chains were sequenced from one sample in a study of regulatory T cells in long-lasting Graves disease. Time point: newly diagnosed GD, antithyroid drugs for less than 3 months. RNA extracted from PBMCs served as the sequencing template. iRepertoire HTBI primers and Arm-PCR of CDR3 regions built TCR beta libraries. Via MiXCR, TCRdb re-called the multiplex PCR reads, giving one row per CDR3 protein. The sample has approximately 400,000 distinct CDR3 sequences, about 16% seen once. These sequences were also reported in another study, on T cells in Graves' hyperthyroidism and ophthalmopathy.

The source was peripheral blood mononuclear cells (PBMCs), collected at new diagnosis, from a patient treated with antithyroid drugs. These receptors all stem from a woman aged 25 to 39 with Graves disease.

This clonotype has ten or more counts. The J gene is TRBJ2-2, the V gene TRBV6-1, with D perhaps matching TRBD1 (5 bases). This CDR3 contains 13 residues. The V gene's germline CDR1 is MNHNS and CDR2 SASEGT. The germline V and J ends were trimmed by 5 bases and 6 bases, with 10 bases remaining between them. This chain's CDR3 is CASSSQGSGELFF. In DNA form, the CDR3 reads TGTGCCAGCAGTAGTCAGGGTTCCGGGGAGCTGTTTTTT.

The chain links TRBV9 to TRBJ2-3; TRBD2 agrees at 12 bases. J gave up 8 bases and V 0 bases, and 4 bases lay outside the gene matches. CDR1 is SGDLS and CDR2 is YYNGEE in the germline V gene. This CDR3 is built from 15 residues. The CDR3 sequence: CASSVDLAGGSTQYF. The CDR3, as DNA: TGTGCCAGCAGCGTAGATCTAGCGGGAGGGTCTACGCAGTATTTT.

There are many counts of this clonotype. The chain couples TRBV5-1 to TRBJ1-5; a weak D match, TRBD1 (6 bases). Germline V CDR1 and CDR2: SGHRS, YFSETQ. V lost 0 bases and J lost 7, with 14 bases in between. The CDR3 has 15 amino acids. The CDR3 DNA is TGCGCCAGCAGCTTGGGAACAGGGAACTACCAGCCCCAGCATTTT. Residues: CASSLGTGNYQPQHF.

This rearrangement joins TRBV29-1 to TRBJ2-1; 12 bases align to TRBD2. Trimming at V came to 4 bases and at J to 0 bases, leaving 10 bases not matched to a gene. The CDR3 sequence is 18 residues long. Germline assignment: CDR1 SQVTM and CDR2 ANQGSEA. The CDR3 loop is CSVGLLAGGMISYNEQFF. CDR3 in DNA: TGCAGCGTTGGGTTACTAGCGGGAGGTATGATCTCCTACAATGAGCAGTTCTTC.

As concerns this clonotype: Compared with germline, one end of the junction differs, possibly owing to a read error. This chain connects TRBV11-2 to TRBJ2-2; no firm D call. The CDR3 is 14 residues long. Looked up from germline, CDR1 is SGHAT and CDR2 is FQNNGV. In DNA, the CDR3 is TGCGCCAGCAGCCAAGCCCGACACACCGGGGAGCTGTTTTTT. Amino acid sequence: CASSQARHTGELFF.

This clonotype was seen more than once but under ten times. This chain connects TRBV20-1 to TRBJ2-7; 9 nucleotides line up with TRBD1. Germline-derived CDR1 and CDR2 are DFQATT and SNEGSKA (reference sequence). V was clipped by 6 bases and J by 5 bases; unmatched bases: 11. The CDR3 length is 14 residues. CDR3 residues: CSAPRGQGAHEQYF. The CDR3 region has the DNA TGCAGTGCCCCGAGGGGACAGGGCGCCCACGAGCAGTACTTC.

This clonotype was seen only once. A much larger clone differs by one base, so this may be a read error. The chain carries TRBV20-1 and TRBJ2-7; TRBD2 is a possible D gene (5 bases). Trimming cost V 0 bases and J 5 bases, with 17 bases left between them. The CDR3 is made up of 15 amino acids. Germline V gene data show CDR1 as DFQATT and CDR2 as SNEGSKA (reference sequence). In nucleotides, the CDR3 is TGCAGTGCTAGAGAGCACGAACTAGAGCTTCACGAGCAGTACTTC. Translation: CSAREHELELHEQYF.

A note on this clonotype: The junction departs from germline at one end; a sequencing error may be responsible. The J gene is TRBJ2-2, the V gene TRBV10-3, with 7 bases that match TRBD1. This CDR3 has 15 amino acids. Looked up from germline, CDR1 is ENHRY and CDR2 is SYGVKD. The CDR3 coding sequence is TGTGCCACTAGGGATCGGGACAGACACACCGGGGAGCTGTGTTTT. Translation: CATRDRDRHTGELCF.

The rearrangement joins TRBV11-2 to TRBJ1-2; no firm D call. CDR1 is SGHAT and CDR2 is FQNNGV in the germline V gene. There are 14 residues in the CDR3. V shed 0 bases and J shed 8 bases, with 13 bases lying between them. The CDR3 nucleotides are TGTGCCAGCAGCTTAGAGGTCGCTACGCGGGGCTACACCTTC. Translating it yields CASSLEVATRGYTF.

This clonotype has at least ten counts. The chain couples TRBV18 to TRBJ1-2; D is undetermined. The germline V gene encodes CDR1 KGHSH and CDR2 LQKENI. V lost 0 bases, J lost 4 bases, and 15 bases lay in between. This CDR3 has 16 residues. CDR3 in amino acids: CASSPPGFPDFYGYTF. In nucleotides, the CDR3 is TGTGCCAGCTCACCACCGGGGTTCCCTGATTTCTATGGCTACACCTTC.

This clonotype was counted many times. The rearrangement uses TRBV6-5 and TRBJ2-5, with 8 nucleotides matching TRBD1. V was pared by 2 bases and J by 2 bases, with 4 bases of the junction left unmatched. The CDR3 covers 15 residues. Germline CDR1 is MNHEY and CDR2 is SVGAGI. The CDR3, as DNA: TGTGCCAGCAGTTACCCCGGACAGGGACAAGAGACCCAGTACTTC. Translated: CASSYPGQGQETQYF.

This clonotype showed up just a few times. The chain employs TRBV19 and TRBJ1-1; maybe TRBD1 (5 bases). Trimming left V 3 bases short and J 6 bases short, with 20 bases between. The CDR3 consists of 16 residues. The germline V gene has CDR1 LNHDA and CDR2 SQIVND (reference sequence). The CDR3 loop is CASSMGGGPLLAEAFF. DNA for the CDR3: TGTGCCAGTAGTATGGGGGGGGGACCCTTGTTGGCTGAAGCTTTCTTT.

This clonotype showed up just a few times. The chain couples TRBV12-3 or TRBV12-4 to TRBJ2-3; TRBD2 is a possible D gene (6 bases). The CDR3 sequence is 15 residues long. V was cut by 6 bases and J by 5 bases, with 18 bases left in between. As DNA, the CDR3 is TGTGCCAGCAGCCCCCTCCGGGGGAGCGGAGATACGCAGTATTTT. This gives the protein CASSPLRGSGDTQYF.

Ten or more counts support this clonotype. This chain connects TRBV20-1 to TRBJ1-6; TRBD1 might be the D (5 bases). Per the germline V gene, CDR1 is DFQATT and CDR2 is SNEGSKA (reference sequence). CDR3 length equals 15 residues. V lost 7 bases and J lost 8, with 21 bases in between. Here the CDR3 reads CSGRRDGGVDSPLHF. Written as DNA, the CDR3 is TGCAGTGGGAGGCGGGACGGGGGAGTGGATTCACCCCTCCACTTT.

The gene calls are TRBV28 and TRBJ2-2; the match to TRBD1 covers 7 bases. The junction had 8 bases not matched to a gene; V was cut back by 8 bases and J by 2 bases. Germline values: CDR1 MDHEN, CDR2 SYDVKM. The CDR3 totals 15 residues. CDR3 nucleotides: TGTGCCAGCCTTAGAAGACAGGGCAACACCGGGGAGCTGTTTTTT. Translated: CASLRRQGNTGELFF.

In its sample, this clonotype was seen many times. The chain uses TRBV2 and TRBJ2-2, with a possible D match to TRBD2 (5 bases). V gave up 6 bases and J gave up 4 bases, with 12 bases separating them. Germline assignment: CDR1 SNHLY and CDR2 FYNNEI. CDR3 length: 14 residues. DNA for the CDR3: TGTGCCAGCAGACCTCTTGCGGGCACCGGGGAGCTGTTTTTT. As protein: CASRPLAGTGELFF.

In DNA, the CDR3 is TGCGCCAGCAGCAAGGGACAGGGGCCCCAATATGGCTACACCTTC. Protein: CASSKGQGPQYGYTF. The V and J genes are TRBV5-1 and TRBJ1-2; 10 bases align to TRBD1. After removal of 4 bases from V and 5 bases from J, the junction contained 8 bases not matched to a gene. This CDR3 is built from 15 residues. Germline-derived CDR1 and CDR2 are SGHRS and YFSETQ.

In its sample, this clonotype was seen a few times. The rearrangement uses TRBV10-3 and TRBJ2-2; no clear D. The V end lost 9 bases, the J end lost 6 bases, and 14 bases lay between the germline ends. The CDR3 is 13 residues long. Germline loops: CDR1 ENHRY, CDR2 SYGVKD. The CDR3 sequence: CAILTDPPGELFF. CDR3 in DNA: TGTGCCATTCTTACAGACCCTCCCGGGGAGCTGTTTTTT.

A few counts support this clonotype. The chain joins TRBV12-3 or TRBV12-4 to TRBJ2-7, with D perhaps TRBD2 (5 bases). This CDR3 has 14 residues. Trimming stripped 7 bases from V and 1 base from J, with 14 bases between. The CDR3 DNA reads TGTGCCAGCATGAGGGTAGGTGGATCCTACGAGCAGTACTTC. This sequence encodes CASMRVGGSYEQYF.

The chain recombines TRBV20-1 with TRBJ2-3, with 11 bases that match TRBD2. The V segment lost 8 bases and the J segment 2 bases; nucleotides outside the gene matches: 18. CDR1 is DFQATT, CDR2 SNEGSKA, per germline (reference sequence). There are 18 residues in the CDR3. CDR3 sequence: CSHRETSGNVVNTDTQYF. CDR3 DNA: TGCAGTCACAGGGAGACTAGCGGGAATGTTGTAAACACAGATACGCAGTATTTT.

This clonotype was counted ten times or more. V usage is TRBV7-8 and J usage is TRBJ2-2, with TRBD2 identical over 10 bases. The CDR3 totals 18 residues. V lost 5 bases, J lost 4 bases, and 13 bases stayed unmatched. CDR1 SGHVS and CDR2 FQNEAQ come from the germline V gene. The CDR3 is CASSHLAGVSLSTGELFF. In nucleotides, the CDR3 is TGTGCCAGCAGCCATCTAGCGGGAGTCTCGCTGAGCACCGGGGAGCTGTTTTTT.

This clonotype came up many times. For the CDR3, the DNA is TGTGCCAGCAGTTACAGGGCTGATAGCGGCTACACCTTC. Translated: CASSYRADSGYTF. The rearrangement links TRBV7-9 to TRBJ1-2; the D gene is possibly TRBD1 (6 bases). In germline, CDR1 is SEHNR, CDR2 FQNEAQ (reference sequence). This CDR3 spans 13 amino acids. The V gene lost 6 bases and the J gene lost 8 bases, with 16 bases spanning the gap.